Shown below are 12 T cell receptor beta chains from a single sample sequenced in a study of shared clonotypes between healthy human individuals. Assay used: immunoSEQ multiplex PCR; TCRdb lists only in-frame clones, some missing. The sample has around 2.3 million clones, approximately 95% seen once. Sequencing input: naive CD4+ T cells sorted from blood. Specified subset: CD45RA+ positively selected. The source is a man between 18 and 35 years old in good health.

The chain carries TRBV6-1 and TRBJ1-4; no reliable D call. This CDR3 spans 15 amino acids. Germline values: CDR1 MNHNS, CDR2 SASEGT. V lost 2 bases and J 4 bases, leaving 11 bases between the germline ends. CDR3 loop: CASSEMDRRNEKLFF. The CDR3 nucleotides read TGTGCCAGCAGTGAAATGGACCGTCGTAATGAAAAACTGTTTTTT.

J is TRBJ1-4 and V is TRBV4-3; D is ambiguous. Trimming cost V 0 bases and J 5 bases, with 10 bases left between them. CDR1 is LGHNA and CDR2 is YSLEER in the germline V gene. The CDR3 is 15 residues long. The DNA of the CDR3 is TGCGCCAGCAGCCAAGATTTGCCTGAGAATGAAAAACTGTTTTTT. Protein sequence: CASSQDLPENEKLFF.

This sequence joins TRBV7-2 and TRBJ2-7; 13 bases align to TRBD2. This CDR3 contains 14 residues. CDR1 and CDR2 (germline): SGHTA, FQGNSA. V shed 5 bases, J shed 5 bases, and the junction held 3 bases outside the gene matches. The CDR3 bases are TGTGCCAGCAGCCTCACTAGCGGGAGGGACGAGCAGTACTTC. Protein: CASSLTSGRDEQYF. Looking up the rest from reference TRBV7-2 and TRBJ2-7 gives the full variable domain: GAGVSQSPSNKVTEKGKDVELRCDPISGHTALYWYRQSLGQGLEFLIYFQGNSAPDKSGLPSDRFSAERTGGSVSTLTIQRTQQEDSAVYLCASSLTSGRDEQYFGPGTRLTVT.

The chain links TRBV12-5 to TRBJ1-1, with unresolved D. Germline lookup yields CDR1 LGHNT and CDR2 FRNRAP. The CDR3 has 12 residues. Deletions cut 3 bases from V and 3 bases from J, with 5 bases between. For the CDR3, the DNA is TGTGCTAGTGGTTTCCCCGACACTGAAGCTTTCTTT. It translates to CASGFPDTEAFF.

On this clone itself: Other DNA sequences of this sample code for an identical CDR3. The chain has TRBV6-5 and TRBJ2-7, with 10 bases matching TRBD1. The ends lost 5 bases at V and 2 bases at J; junction bases unmatched: 6. This CDR3 has 15 residues. The germline V gene encodes CDR1 MNHEY and CDR2 SVGAGI. Here the CDR3 DNA reads TGTGCCAGCAGTCTCGACAGGGGGCGTACCTACGAGCAGTACTTC. This codes for CASSLDRGRTYEQYF.

V and J are TRBV7-9 and TRBJ2-4; D perhaps matches TRBD2 (5 bases). V lost 5 bases, J lost 0 bases, and 11 bases lay in between. The CDR3 extends over 15 amino acids. Germline assignment: CDR1 SEHNR and CDR2 FQNEAQ (reference sequence). The CDR3: CASSLGDVAKNIQYF. CDR3 in DNA: TGTGCCAGCAGCCTGGGAGATGTAGCCAAAAACATTCAGTACTTC.

This clone has only one observation. This sequence joins TRBV7-2 and TRBJ2-5; perhaps D is TRBD1 or TRBD2 (6 bases each). This CDR3 contains 14 residues. V was clipped by 5 bases and J by 3 bases, with 13 bases between them. Germline CDR1 reads SGHTA; CDR2 reads FQGNSA. The CDR3 bases are TGTGCCAGCAGCCGCGGGACACGGAAAGAGACCCAGTACTTC. This sequence encodes CASSRGTRKETQYF.

CDR3 DNA: TGTGCCAGCAGCTTTCGGAAGGGAGGCGAAAAACTGTTTTTT. Translation: CASSFRKGGEKLFF. V and J are TRBV5-8 and TRBJ1-4; unclear D gene. V shed 2 bases and J shed 8 bases, with 13 bases lying between them. CDR1 is SGHTS and CDR2 is YDEGEE in the germline V gene. The CDR3 contains 14 residues.

The chain joins TRBV10-3 to TRBJ1-5; D gene uncertain. The germline V and J ends were trimmed by 1 base and 6 bases, with 10 bases remaining between them. Looked up from germline, CDR1 is ENHRY and CDR2 is SYGVKD. The CDR3 contains 14 residues. In DNA form, the CDR3 reads TGTGCCATCAGTGAGTTGGGAGGAACTCAGCCCCAGCATTTT. Translated, it gives CAISELGGTQPQHF.

This chain uses TRBV7-2 with TRBJ2-1; D call uncertain. Germline values: CDR1 SGHTA, CDR2 FQGNSA. The CDR3 runs 11 residues. V dropped 5 bases and J dropped 7 bases, with 6 bases sitting between them. The CDR3 loop is CASSMTNEQFF. As DNA, the CDR3 is TGTGCCAGCAGCATGACAAATGAGCAGTTCTTC. Based on the CDR3 plus reference TRBV7-2 and TRBJ2-1, the full variable domain is GAGVSQSPSNKVTEKGKDVELRCDPISGHTALYWYRQSLGQGLEFLIYFQGNSAPDKSGLPSDRFSAERTGGSVSTLTIQRTQQEDSAVYLCASSMTNEQFFGPGTRLTVL.

The CDR3 coding sequence is TGTGCCAGCAGCCCCCGGGGAGCGAACACCGGGGAGCTGTTTTTT. It codes for CASSPRGANTGELFF. This chain uses TRBV11-1 with TRBJ2-2; tentative D call: TRBD2 (5 bases). V was cut by 5 bases and J by 0 bases, with 10 bases left in between. Germline values: CDR1 SGHAT, CDR2 FQDESV (reference sequence). The CDR3 totals 15 residues.

As regards this clone: This same CDR3 is encoded by further DNA sequences in the sample. The chain is built from TRBV19 and TRBJ1-5; TRBD1 matches at 7 bases. CDR3 length equals 13 residues. Germline V gene lookup returns CDR1 LNHDA and CDR2 SQIVND (reference sequence). V shed 4 bases, J shed 7 bases, and the junction held 4 bases outside the gene matches. CDR3 sequence (DNA): TGTGCCAGTAGTAGACAGGGTAACCAGCCCCAGCATTTT. This translates into CASSRQGNQPQHF. The variable domain in full, with the rest retrieved from reference TRBV19 and TRBJ1-5, is DGGITQSPKYLFRKEGQNVTLSCEQNLNHDAMYWYRQDPGQGLRLIYYSQIVNDFQKGDIAEGYSVSREKKESFPLTVTSAQKNPTAFYLCASSRQGNQPQHFGDGTRLSIL.